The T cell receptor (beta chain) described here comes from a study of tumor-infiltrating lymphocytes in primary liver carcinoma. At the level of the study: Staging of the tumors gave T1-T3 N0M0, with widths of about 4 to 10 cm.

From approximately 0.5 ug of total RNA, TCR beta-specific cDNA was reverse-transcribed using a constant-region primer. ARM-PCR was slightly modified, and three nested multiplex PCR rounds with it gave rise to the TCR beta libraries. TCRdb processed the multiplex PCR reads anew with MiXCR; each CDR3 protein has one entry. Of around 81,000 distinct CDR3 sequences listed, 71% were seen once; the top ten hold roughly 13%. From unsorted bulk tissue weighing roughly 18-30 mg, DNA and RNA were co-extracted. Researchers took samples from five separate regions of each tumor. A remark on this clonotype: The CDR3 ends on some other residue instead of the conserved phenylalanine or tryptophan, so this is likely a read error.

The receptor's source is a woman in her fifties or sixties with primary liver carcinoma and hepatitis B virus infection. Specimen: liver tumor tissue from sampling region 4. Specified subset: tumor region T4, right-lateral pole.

In DNA form, the CDR3 reads TGCAGTGTTGATCCCGGGCCGGGGACCCAGTACTTG. It yields the protein CSVDPGPGTQYL. V is TRBV29-1 and J is TRBJ2-5; D is ambiguous. The CDR3 length is 12 residues. CDR1 and CDR2 (germline): SQVTM, ANQGSEA.